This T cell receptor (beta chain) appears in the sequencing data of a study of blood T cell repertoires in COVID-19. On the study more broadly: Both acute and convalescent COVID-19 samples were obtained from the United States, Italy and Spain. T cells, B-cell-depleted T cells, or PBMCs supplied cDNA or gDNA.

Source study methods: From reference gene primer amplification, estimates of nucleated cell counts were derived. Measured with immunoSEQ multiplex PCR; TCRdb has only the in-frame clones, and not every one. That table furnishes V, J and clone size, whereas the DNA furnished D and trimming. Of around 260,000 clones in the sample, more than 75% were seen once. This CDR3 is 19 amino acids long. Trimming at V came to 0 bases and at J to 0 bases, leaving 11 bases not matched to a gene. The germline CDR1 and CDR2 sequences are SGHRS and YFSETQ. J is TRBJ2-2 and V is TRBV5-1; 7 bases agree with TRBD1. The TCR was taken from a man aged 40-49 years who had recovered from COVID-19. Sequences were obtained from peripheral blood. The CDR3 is CASSLVAGGVSTNTGELFF. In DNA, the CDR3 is TGCGCCAGCAGCTTGGTAGCAGGGGGAGTTTCCACGAACACCGGGGAGCTGTTTTTT.